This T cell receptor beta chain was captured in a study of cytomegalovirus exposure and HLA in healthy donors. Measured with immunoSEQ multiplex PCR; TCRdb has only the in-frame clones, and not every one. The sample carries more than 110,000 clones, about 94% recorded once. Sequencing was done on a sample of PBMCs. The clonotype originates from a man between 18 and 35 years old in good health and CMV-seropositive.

The chain's CDR3 is CASSVGWAAASYEQYF. Written as DNA, the CDR3 is TGTGCCAGCAGCGTAGGCTGGGCAGCCGCTTCCTACGAGCAGTACTTC. This rearrangement joins TRBV9 to TRBJ2-7; D is unclear. The germline V gene has CDR1 SGDLS and CDR2 YYNGEE. CDR3 length equals 16 residues. Trimming left V 0 bases short and J 1 base short, with 14 bases between.